The 11 T cell receptor beta chains below were found in one sample sequenced in a study of T cell responses to AZD1222 COVID-19 vaccine. The table came from immunoSEQ multiplex PCR; TCRdb's copy has only in-frame clones and leaves some out. The sample contains roughly 150,000 clones, about 80% of which appear only once. The sequencing here drew on peripheral blood, taken on day 0 of AZD1222 vaccination. Every receptor here comes from an adult in good health.

The chain uses TRBV10-1 and TRBJ2-2; tentatively, D is TRBD2 (5 bases). The CDR3 has 14 residues. Germline V gene sequence: CDR1 WNHNN, CDR2 SYGVQD (reference sequence). The V end was cut by 3 bases, the J end by 3 bases, with 8 bases between. CDR3 region: CASSDSRDTGELFF. CDR3 bases: TGCGCCAGCAGTGACTCGAGGGACACCGGGGAGCTGTTTTTT.

The chain is built from TRBV28 and TRBJ1-5, with D maybe TRBD1 (6 bases). The CDR3 length is 15 residues. V lost 10 bases, J lost 1 base, and 17 bases lay in between. In germline, CDR1 is MDHEN, CDR2 SYDVKM. Here the CDR3 reads CATYPQGMSNQPQHF. The CDR3 nucleotides are TGTGCCACCTACCCACAGGGAATGAGCAATCAGCCCCAGCATTTT.

The chain employs TRBV9 and TRBJ2-1; no reliable D call. Germline V gene data show CDR1 as SGDLS and CDR2 as YYNGEE. Trimming removed 0 bases at V and 1 base at J, with 8 bases between. The CDR3 runs 15 residues. The CDR3 loop reads CASSVAVRSYNEQFF. CDR3 bases: TGTGCCAGCAGCGTAGCAGTTCGATCCTACAATGAGCAGTTCTTC.

The chain uses TRBV2 and TRBJ2-7, with D unclear. Trimming pared 6 bases from V and 4 bases from J, leaving 4 bases between. Germline V gives CDR1 SNHLY, CDR2 FYNNEI. The CDR3 length is 10 residues. CDR3 residues: CASRVYEQYF. The CDR3 DNA is TGTGCCAGCAGAGTATACGAGCAGTACTTC.

The V gene is TRBV19, the J gene TRBJ1-6; 7 bases map to TRBD1. The germline CDR1 and CDR2 sequences are LNHDA and SQIVND (reference sequence). V gave up 6 bases and J gave up 5 bases; unmatched junction bases: 1. CDR3 size: 13 residues. The DNA of the CDR3 is TGTGCCAGTAGCGACAGGGATAATTCACCCCTCCACTTT. Amino acids: CASSDRDNSPLHF.

Only one count was recorded for this clone. The chain carries TRBV14 and TRBJ1-1, with D unclear. CDR3 length: 15 amino acids. Germline values: CDR1 SGHDN, CDR2 FVKESK. V was trimmed by 0 bases and J by 1 base, leaving 9 bases between them. The CDR3, as DNA: TGTGCCAGCAGCCAAGATTGGGCGGAGAACACTGAAGCTTTCTTT. Amino acid sequence: CASSQDWAENTEAFF.

The chain links TRBV27 to TRBJ1-1; TRBD1 is a possible D gene (5 bases). Deletions cut 8 bases from V and 3 bases from J, with 10 bases between. This CDR3 spans 12 amino acids. Looked up from germline, CDR1 is MNHEY and CDR2 is SMNVEV (reference sequence). The CDR3 coding sequence is TGTGCCAGCCTTAACAGGTACACTGAAGCTTTCTTT. Its translation is CASLNRYTEAFF.

The chain links TRBV2 to TRBJ2-5; 8 bases agree with TRBD2. From germline, CDR1 is SNHLY and CDR2 FYNNEI. The CDR3 length is 18 residues. V dropped 0 bases and J dropped 0; count of bases not matched to a gene: 9. This chain's CDR3 is CASSEALLGRGNQETQYF. CDR3 DNA: TGTGCCAGCAGTGAAGCGCTTCTCGGGAGGGGGAACCAAGAGACCCAGTACTTC. Using reference TRBV2 and TRBJ2-5 for the parts outside the CDR3, the full variable domain is EPEVTQTPSHQVTQMGQEVILRCVPISNHLYFYWYRQILGQKVEFLVSFYNNEISEKSEIFDDQFSVERPDGSNFTLKIRSTKLEDSAMYFCASSEALLGRGNQETQYFGPGTRLLVL.

The gene calls are TRBV7-9 and TRBJ1-4, with D possibly TRBD1 on 5 matching bases. Germline V gene sequence: CDR1 SEHNR, CDR2 FQNEAQ (reference sequence). Trimming removed 8 bases from V and 8 bases from J, with 12 bases in between. This CDR3 has 12 amino acids. The CDR3, as DNA: TGTGCCAGCGGCCAGGGAGGGGAAAAACTGTTTTTT. Its protein product is CASGQGGEKLFF. Variable domain in full (rest from reference TRBV7-9 and TRBJ1-4): DTGVSQNPRHKITKRGQNVTFRCDPISEHNRLYWYRQTLGQGPEFLTYFQNEAQLEKSRLLSDRFSAERPKGSFSTLEIQRTEQGDSAMYLCASGQGGEKLFFGSGTQLSVL.

The genes are TRBV20-1 and TRBJ1-1; D is possibly TRBD1 (5 bases). Germline CDR1 DFQATT, CDR2 SNEGSKA (reference sequence). The germline V and J ends were trimmed by 3 bases and 8 bases, with 16 bases remaining between them. The CDR3 runs 13 residues. The CDR3 sequence: CSASAQLNREAFF. As DNA, the CDR3 is TGCAGTGCTAGTGCCCAACTCAACAGGGAAGCTTTCTTT.

Remarks on this clone: Other DNA sequences within the sample encode an identical CDR3. The chain combines TRBV20-1 with TRBJ1-5; D uncertain. Germline assignment: CDR1 DFQATT and CDR2 SNEGSKA (reference sequence). This CDR3 comprises 12 residues. Trimming took off 3 bases at V and 2 bases at J, with 5 bases between the two ends. CDR3 sequence reads: CSASGGNQPQHF. CDR3 nucleotides: TGCAGTGCTAGTGGAGGCAATCAGCCCCAGCATTTT.